The sequence of this TCR beta chain was determined in a study of blood T cell repertoires in COVID-19. Germline V gene data show CDR1 as SEHNR and CDR2 as FQNEAQ (reference sequence). V dropped 3 bases and J dropped 4 bases, with 10 bases sitting between them. This CDR3 comprises 14 residues. Sequencing used immunoSEQ multiplex PCR; TCRdb keeps in-frame clones, though not all of them. Altogether 200,000 to 250,000 clones are present, roughly four fifths being singletons, with the ten largest covering about 10%. J is TRBJ1-3 and V is TRBV7-9; D may be TRBD1 (6 bases). The specimen was PBMCs or T cells enriched from blood (not recorded which). This sequence was found in a middle-aged man who had recovered from COVID-19. In nucleotides, the CDR3 is TGTGCCAGCAGCTTCCGGGACAAAGGAAACACCATATATTTT. It yields the protein CASSFRDKGNTIYF.